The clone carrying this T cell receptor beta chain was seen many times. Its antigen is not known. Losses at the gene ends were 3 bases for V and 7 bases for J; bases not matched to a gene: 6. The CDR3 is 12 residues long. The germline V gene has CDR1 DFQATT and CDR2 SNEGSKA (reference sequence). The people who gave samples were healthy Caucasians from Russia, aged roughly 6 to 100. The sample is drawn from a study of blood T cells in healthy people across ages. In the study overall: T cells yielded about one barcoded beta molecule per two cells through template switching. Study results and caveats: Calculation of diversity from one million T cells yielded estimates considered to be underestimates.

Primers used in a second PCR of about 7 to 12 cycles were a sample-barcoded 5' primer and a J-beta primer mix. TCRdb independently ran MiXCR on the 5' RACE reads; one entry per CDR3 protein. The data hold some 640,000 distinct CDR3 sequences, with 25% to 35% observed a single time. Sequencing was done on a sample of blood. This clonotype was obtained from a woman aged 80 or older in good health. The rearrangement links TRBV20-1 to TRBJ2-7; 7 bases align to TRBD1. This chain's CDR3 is CSASRGTGEQYF. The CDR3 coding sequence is TGCAGTGCTAGCAGGGGGACGGGGGAGCAGTACTTC.